The clone carrying this TCR beta chain was picked up a small number of times. The CDR3 extends over 16 amino acids. The V gene lost 6 bases and the J gene lost 3 bases, with 18 bases spanning the gap. The germline CDR1 and CDR2 sequences are SNHLY and FYNNEI. This sample is part of a study of shared clonotypes between healthy human individuals. TCRdb's table, derived via immunoSEQ multiplex PCR, lists solely in-frame clones and lacks some. Among 490,000 or so clones listed, 70% to 80% were seen once. V gene TRBV2 combines with J gene TRBJ1-3; maybe TRBD1 (6 bases). The TCR was taken from a woman aged 40 to 49 in good health. Some clones in this sample may be carry-over from other donors' samples. The sample consisted of PBMCs. The CDR3 sequence is CASRDQTGFFGNTIYF. The CDR3 DNA reads as TGTGCCAGCAGAGATCAAACAGGGTTCTTTGGAAACACCATATATTTT.